This T cell receptor (beta chain) appears in the sequencing data of a study of blood T cell repertoires in COVID-19. Germline CDR1 and CDR2: MNHEY and SVGAGI. The V and J ends lost 7 bases and 3 bases, in that order; junction bases with no gene match: 7. The CDR3 covers 15 residues. The age range of participants was about 18 to 90 years, with residence in more than 20 US areas. Clinical history reported by participants formed the basis on which cohorts were assigned. Before being deemed recovered, Cohort 3 donors had two negative PCRs, clearance, or symptom resolution. Here immunoSEQ multiplex PCR was the method, and the copy in TCRdb shows in-frame clones only, minus some. Here the sample spans approximately 350,000 clones, approximately 90% being singletons.

The gene calls are TRBV6-5 and TRBJ2-5, with 11 bases that match TRBD1. This TCR was sampled from a young man who had recovered from COVID-19. What was sequenced was PBMCs or T cells enriched from blood (not recorded which). CDR3 region: CASKIGTGGEETQYF. In nucleotides, the CDR3 is TGTGCCAGCAAGATCGGGACAGGGGGGGAAGAGACCCAGTACTTC.